This entry concerns a single TCR beta chain. Those who participated ranged in age from roughly 18 to 95 years and resided in about two dozen US areas. The sample originates from a study of blood T cell repertoires in COVID-19. Only in-frame clones appear in the TCRdb table, and some are missing; sequencing was by immunoSEQ multiplex PCR. The sample consists of about 240,000 clones, approximately 83% of them appearing once. Source material: PBMCs or T cells enriched from blood (not recorded which). The receptor was derived from a woman in her thirties or forties with acute COVID-19.

The CDR3 is CASSFPGQGVNEQYF. The CDR3 DNA is TGTGCCAGCAGCTTCCCGGGACAGGGGGTCAACGAGCAGTACTTC. The genes are TRBV7-8 and TRBJ2-7, with TRBD1 identical over 11 bases. The CDR3 spans 15 residues. Losses at the gene ends were 3 bases for V and 5 bases for J; bases not matched to a gene: 6. CDR1 and CDR2 (germline): SGHVS, FQNEAQ. Full variable domain (missing parts from reference TRBV7-8 and TRBJ2-7): GAGVSQSPRYKVAKRGQDVALRCDPISGHVSLFWYQQALGQGPEFLTYFQNEAQLDKSGLPSDRFFAERPEGSVSTLKIQRTQQEDSAVYLCASSFPGQGVNEQYFGPGTRLTVT.